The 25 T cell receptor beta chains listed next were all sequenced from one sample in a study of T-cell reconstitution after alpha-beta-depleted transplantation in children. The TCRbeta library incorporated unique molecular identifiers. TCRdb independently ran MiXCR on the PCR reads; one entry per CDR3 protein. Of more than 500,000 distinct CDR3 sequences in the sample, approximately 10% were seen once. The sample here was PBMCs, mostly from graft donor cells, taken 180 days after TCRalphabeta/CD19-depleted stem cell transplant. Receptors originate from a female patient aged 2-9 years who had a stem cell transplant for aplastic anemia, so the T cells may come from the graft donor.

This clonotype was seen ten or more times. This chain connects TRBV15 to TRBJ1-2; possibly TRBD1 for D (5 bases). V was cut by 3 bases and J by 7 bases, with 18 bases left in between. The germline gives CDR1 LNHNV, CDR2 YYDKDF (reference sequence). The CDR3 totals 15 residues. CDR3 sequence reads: CATSRGRGPQGGYTF. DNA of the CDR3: TGTGCCACCAGCAGGGGAAGAGGGCCCCAGGGTGGCTACACCTTC. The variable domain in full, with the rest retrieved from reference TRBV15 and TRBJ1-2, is DAMVIQNPRYQVTQFGKPVTLSCSQTLNHNVMYWYQQKSSQAPKLLFHYYDKDFNNEADTPDNFQSRRPNTSFCFLDIRSPGLGDTAMYLCATSRGRGPQGGYTFGSGTRLTVV.

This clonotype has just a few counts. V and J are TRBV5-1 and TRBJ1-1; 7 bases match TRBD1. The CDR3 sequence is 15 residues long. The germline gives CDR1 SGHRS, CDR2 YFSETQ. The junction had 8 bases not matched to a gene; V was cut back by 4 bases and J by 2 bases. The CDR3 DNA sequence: TGCGCCAGCAGCCCTATACAGGGGAGTAACACTGAAGCTTTCTTT. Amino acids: CASSPIQGSNTEAFF.

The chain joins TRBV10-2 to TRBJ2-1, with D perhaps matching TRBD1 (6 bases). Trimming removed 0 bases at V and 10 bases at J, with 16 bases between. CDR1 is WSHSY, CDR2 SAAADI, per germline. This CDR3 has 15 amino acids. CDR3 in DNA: TGCGCCAGCAGTGAGTCCCCGGACAGTTTTGACGAGCAGTTCTTC. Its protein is CASSESPDSFDEQFF.

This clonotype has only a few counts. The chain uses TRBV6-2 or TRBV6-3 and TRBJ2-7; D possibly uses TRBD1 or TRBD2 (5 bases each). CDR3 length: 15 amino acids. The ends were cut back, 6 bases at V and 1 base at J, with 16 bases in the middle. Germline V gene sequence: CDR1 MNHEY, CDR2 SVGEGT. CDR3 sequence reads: CASSKPGRGSYEQYF. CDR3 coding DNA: TGTGCCAGCAGCAAACCGGGACGGGGATCCTACGAGCAGTACTTC.

The CDR3 loop is CASSYRSETQYF. The DNA of the CDR3 is TGTGCCAGCAGTTACAGGTCAGAGACCCAGTACTTC. The V gene is TRBV6-6, the J gene TRBJ2-5; no definite D call. The CDR3 runs to 12 residues. Deletions cut 2 bases from V and 4 bases from J, with 5 bases between. Germline values: CDR1 MNHNY, CDR2 SVGAGI (reference sequence).

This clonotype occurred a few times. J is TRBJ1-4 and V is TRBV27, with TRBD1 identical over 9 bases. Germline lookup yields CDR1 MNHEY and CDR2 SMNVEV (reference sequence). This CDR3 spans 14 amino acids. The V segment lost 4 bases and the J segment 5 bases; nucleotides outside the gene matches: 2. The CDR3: CASSSQGANEKLFF. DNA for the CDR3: TGTGCCAGCAGTTCACAGGGGGCCAATGAAAAACTGTTTTTT.

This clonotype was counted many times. CDR3 DNA: TGTGCCAGCAGCTTAGAAGGGACTAGCCCAAAAGAGCAGTTCTTC. This translates into CASSLEGTSPKEQFF. The chain couples TRBV7-9 to TRBJ2-1; 9 nucleotides match TRBD2. This CDR3 region has 15 residues. The germline V gene encodes CDR1 SEHNR and CDR2 FQNEAQ (reference sequence). The junction had 8 bases not matched to a gene; V was cut back by 1 base and J by 10 bases.

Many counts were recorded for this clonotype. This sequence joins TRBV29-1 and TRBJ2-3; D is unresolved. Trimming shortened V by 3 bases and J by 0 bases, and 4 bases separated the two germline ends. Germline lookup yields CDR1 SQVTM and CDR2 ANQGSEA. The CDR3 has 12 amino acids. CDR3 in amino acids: CSVDRSTDTQYF. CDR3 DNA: TGCAGCGTTGACAGAAGCACAGATACGCAGTATTTT.

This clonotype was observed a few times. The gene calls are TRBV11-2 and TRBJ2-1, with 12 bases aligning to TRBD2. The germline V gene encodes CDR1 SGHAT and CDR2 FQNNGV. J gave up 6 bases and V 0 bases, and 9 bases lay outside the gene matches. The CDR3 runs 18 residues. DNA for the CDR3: TGTGCCAGCAGCTTAGATCCACGACTAGCGGGAGCAGTCAATGAGCAGTTCTTC. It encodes CASSLDPRLAGAVNEQFF.

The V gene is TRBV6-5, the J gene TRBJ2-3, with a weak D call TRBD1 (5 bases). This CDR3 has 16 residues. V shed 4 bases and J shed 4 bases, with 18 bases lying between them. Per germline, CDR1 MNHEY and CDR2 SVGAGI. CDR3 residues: CASSFLGPRYADTQYF. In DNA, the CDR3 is TGTGCCAGCAGTTTTTTGGGGCCCAGATACGCAGATACGCAGTATTTT.

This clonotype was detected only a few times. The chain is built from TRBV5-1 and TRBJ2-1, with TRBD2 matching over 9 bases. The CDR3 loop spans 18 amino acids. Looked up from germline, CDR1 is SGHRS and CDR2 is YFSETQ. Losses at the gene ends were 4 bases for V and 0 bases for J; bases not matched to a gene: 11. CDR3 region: CASSSLLAGPSSYNEQFF. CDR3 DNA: TGCGCCAGCAGCAGCTTACTAGCGGGCCCGAGCTCCTACAATGAGCAGTTCTTC.

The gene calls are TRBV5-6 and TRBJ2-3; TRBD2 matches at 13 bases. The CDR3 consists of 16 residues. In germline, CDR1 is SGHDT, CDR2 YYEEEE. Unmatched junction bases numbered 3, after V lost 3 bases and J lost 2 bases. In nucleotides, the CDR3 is TGTGCCAGCAGCTGGGGACTAGCGGGACACACAGATACGCAGTATTTT. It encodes CASSWGLAGHTDTQYF.

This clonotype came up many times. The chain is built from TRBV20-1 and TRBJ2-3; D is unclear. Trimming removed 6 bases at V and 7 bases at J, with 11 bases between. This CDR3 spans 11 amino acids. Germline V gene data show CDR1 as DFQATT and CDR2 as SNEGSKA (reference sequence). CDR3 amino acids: CSAYNYNTQYF. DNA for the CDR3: TGCAGTGCGTATAACTACAATACGCAGTATTTT.

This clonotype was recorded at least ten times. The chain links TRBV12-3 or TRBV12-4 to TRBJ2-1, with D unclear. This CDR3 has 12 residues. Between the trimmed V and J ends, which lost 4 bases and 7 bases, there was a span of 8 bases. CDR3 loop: CASSYGRNEQFF. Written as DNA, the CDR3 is TGTGCCAGCAGTTATGGGCGGAATGAGCAGTTCTTC.

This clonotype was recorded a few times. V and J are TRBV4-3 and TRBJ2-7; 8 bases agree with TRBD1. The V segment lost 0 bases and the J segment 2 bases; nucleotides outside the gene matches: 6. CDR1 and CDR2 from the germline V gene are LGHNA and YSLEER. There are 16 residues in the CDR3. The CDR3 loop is CASSQDRGTGTYEQYV. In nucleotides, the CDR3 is TGCGCCAGCAGCCAAGATAGGGGGACAGGAACCTACGAGCAGTACGTC.

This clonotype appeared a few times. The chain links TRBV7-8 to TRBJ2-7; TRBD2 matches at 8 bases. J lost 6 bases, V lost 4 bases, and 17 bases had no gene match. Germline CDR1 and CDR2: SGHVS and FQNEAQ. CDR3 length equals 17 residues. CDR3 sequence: CASSWLTRRAGVGEQYF. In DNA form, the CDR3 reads TGTGCCAGCAGCTGGTTAACACGACGAGCGGGAGTAGGCGAGCAGTACTTC.

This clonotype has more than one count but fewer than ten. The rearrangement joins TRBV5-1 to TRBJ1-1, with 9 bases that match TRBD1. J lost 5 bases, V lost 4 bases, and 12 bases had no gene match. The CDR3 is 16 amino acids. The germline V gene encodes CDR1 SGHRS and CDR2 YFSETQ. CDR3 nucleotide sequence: TGCGCCAGCAGCAGCACCGCCGACAGGGGGGTGACTGAAGCTTTCTTT. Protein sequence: CASSSTADRGVTEAFF.

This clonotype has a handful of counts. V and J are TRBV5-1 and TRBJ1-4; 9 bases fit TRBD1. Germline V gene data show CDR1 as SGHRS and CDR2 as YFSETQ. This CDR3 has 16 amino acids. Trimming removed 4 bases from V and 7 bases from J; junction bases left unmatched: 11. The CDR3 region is CASSANPDRGGEKLFF. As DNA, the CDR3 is TGCGCCAGCAGCGCGAATCCGGACAGGGGAGGTGAAAAACTGTTTTTT.

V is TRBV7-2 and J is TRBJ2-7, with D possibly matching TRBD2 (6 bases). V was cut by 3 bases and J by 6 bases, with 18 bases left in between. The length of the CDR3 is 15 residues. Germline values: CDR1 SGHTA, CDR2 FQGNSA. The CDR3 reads CASSLGITSLTEQYF. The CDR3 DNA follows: TGTGCCAGCAGCTTGGGAATAACTAGCTTAACCGAGCAGTACTTC.

Here the CDR3 reads CASGTSGDTDTQYF. In DNA, the CDR3 is TGTGCCAGCGGGACTAGCGGGGACACAGATACGCAGTATTTT. The chain employs TRBV27 and TRBJ2-3; 13 nucleotides line up with TRBD2. The CDR3 extends over 14 amino acids. The germline V gene encodes CDR1 MNHEY and CDR2 SMNVEV (reference sequence). V trimming: 8 bases; J trimming: 2 bases; junction bases outside the gene matches: 1.

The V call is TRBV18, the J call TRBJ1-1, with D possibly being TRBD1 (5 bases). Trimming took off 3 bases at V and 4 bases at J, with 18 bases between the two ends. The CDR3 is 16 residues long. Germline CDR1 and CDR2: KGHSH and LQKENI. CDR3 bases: TGTGCCAGCTCACCGCCCGGGGCGGGAAGTGGCACTGAAGCTTTCTTT. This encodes CASSPPGAGSGTEAFF.

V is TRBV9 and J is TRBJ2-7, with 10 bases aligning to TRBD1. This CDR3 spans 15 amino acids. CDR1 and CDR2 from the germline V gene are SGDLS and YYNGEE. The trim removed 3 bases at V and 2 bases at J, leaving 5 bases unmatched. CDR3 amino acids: CASSAPGTGAYEQYF. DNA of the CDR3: TGTGCCAGCAGCGCCCCCGGGACAGGGGCCTACGAGCAGTACTTC.

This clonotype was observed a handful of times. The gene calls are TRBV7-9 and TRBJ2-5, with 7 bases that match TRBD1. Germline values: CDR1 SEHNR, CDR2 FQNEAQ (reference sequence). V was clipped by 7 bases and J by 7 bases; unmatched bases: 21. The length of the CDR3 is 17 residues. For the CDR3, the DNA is TGTGCCAGCAACTTGGGAGTCCGGGACAGCCCATTGGTGACCCAGTACTTC. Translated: CASNLGVRDSPLVTQYF.

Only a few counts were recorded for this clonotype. This chain's CDR3 is CASSLSPGIVLTF. DNA for the CDR3: TGTGCCAGCAGTTTATCTCCGGGGATCGTGCTCACCTTC. The rearrangement joins TRBV27 to TRBJ1-2, with D unclear. The V and J ends lost 0 bases and 13 bases respectively, with 15 bases between them. CDR1 is MNHEY and CDR2 is SMNVEV in the germline V gene (reference sequence). The CDR3 runs 13 residues.

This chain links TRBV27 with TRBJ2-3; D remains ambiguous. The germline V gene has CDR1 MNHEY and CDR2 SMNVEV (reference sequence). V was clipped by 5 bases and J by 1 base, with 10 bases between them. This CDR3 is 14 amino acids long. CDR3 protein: CASSPLVRTDTQYF. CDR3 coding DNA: TGTGCCAGCAGTCCTTTAGTGCGCACAGATACGCAGTATTTT.